The 12 T cell receptor beta chains listed next were all sequenced from one sample in a study of blood T cell repertoires in COVID-19. The protocol was immunoSEQ multiplex PCR, while the TCRdb copy is restricted to in-frame clones and leaves out a portion. Of almost 25,000 clones detected, 80% to 85% appear once; the ten largest clones hold about 9.4%. The material sequenced was peripheral blood. These receptors were taken from a human donor in a cohort sampled during active COVID-19.

As regards this clone: The same CDR3 is also encoded by other DNA sequences in this sample. The chain carries TRBV5-1 and TRBJ2-3, with a possible D match to TRBD1 (6 bases). Germline V lookup: CDR1 SGHRS, CDR2 YFSETQ. V was shortened by 0 bases and J by 4 bases, with 12 bases between the two germline ends. The CDR3 is 15 amino acids. The CDR3 sequence is CASSLVGRGPDTQYF. The DNA of the CDR3 is TGCGCCAGCAGCTTGGTAGGCAGGGGCCCAGATACGCAGTATTTT.

The chain employs TRBV18 and TRBJ2-2, with 7 bases lining up with TRBD1. V was pared by 6 bases and J by 6 bases, with 13 bases of the junction left unmatched. The germline V gene encodes CDR1 KGHSH and CDR2 LQKENI. The CDR3 is 16 residues long. DNA of the CDR3: TGTGCCAGCTCTCTTGTGACAGGGTACCTCTCCGGGGAGCTGTTTTTT. Protein sequence: CASSLVTGYLSGELFF.

A single count supports this clone. The rearrangement links TRBV19 to TRBJ1-2; D gene ambiguous. Germline V gene sequence: CDR1 LNHDA, CDR2 SQIVND (reference sequence). The CDR3 consists of 12 residues. Deletions cut 4 bases from V and 4 bases from J, with 7 bases between. The CDR3 DNA reads as TGTGCCAGTAGTAGTCTAAGCTATGGCTACACCTTC. Amino acids: CASSSLSYGYTF.

The V call is TRBV30, the J call TRBJ2-1; D is possibly TRBD2 (5 bases). Germline V gene sequence: CDR1 GTSNPN, CDR2 SVGIG (reference sequence). V was shortened by 6 bases and J by 6 bases, with 12 bases between the two germline ends. The CDR3 loop spans 12 amino acids. Written as DNA, the CDR3 is TGTGCCTGCATAGAGGGCCTCAATGAGCAGTTCTTC. Translation: CACIEGLNEQFF. Full variable domain (missing parts from reference TRBV30 and TRBJ2-1): SQTIHQWPATLVQPVGSPLSLECTVEGTSNPNLYWYRQAAGRGLQLLFYSVGIGQISSEVPQNLSASRPQDRQFILSSKKLLLSDSGFYLCACIEGLNEQFFGPGTRLTVL.

This chain links TRBV7-9 with TRBJ2-1; 9 nucleotides align to TRBD2. The length of the CDR3 is 18 residues. CDR1 and CDR2 (germline): SEHNR, FQNEAQ (reference sequence). V dropped 7 bases and J dropped 6; count of bases not matched to a gene: 19. The CDR3 DNA reads as TGTGCCAGCATCCGGGCGGGAGGGCCGCCAGGTCTTAGCAATGAGCAGTTCTTC. This sequence encodes CASIRAGGPPGLSNEQFF.

This clone has more than one count but fewer than ten. V usage is TRBV7-9 and J usage is TRBJ2-7; TRBD2 might be the D (6 bases). The CDR3 totals 14 residues. Per the germline V gene, CDR1 is SEHNR and CDR2 is FQNEAQ (reference sequence). The V end was cut by 5 bases, the J end by 3 bases, with 14 bases between. The CDR3 DNA reads TGTGCCAGCAGCGGTAGTGGGGGGTACTACGAGCAGTACTTC. Protein product: CASSGSGGYYEQYF. The variable domain in full, completed from reference TRBV7-9 and TRBJ2-7, reads DTGVSQNPRHKITKRGQNVTFRCDPISEHNRLYWYRQTLGQGPEFLTYFQNEAQLEKSRLLSDRFSAERPKGSFSTLEIQRTEQGDSAMYLCASSGSGGYYEQYFGPGTRLTVT.

This clone was found once. V and J are TRBV4-3 and TRBJ2-3; 11 bases are a match to TRBD2. V shed 6 bases and J 5 bases; nucleotides not matched to a gene: 4. The length of the CDR3 is 14 residues. Germline assignment: CDR1 LGHNA and CDR2 YSLEER. The CDR3 is CASRPGLAGDTQYF. In nucleotides, the CDR3 is TGCGCCAGCAGACCTGGACTAGCGGGAGATACGCAGTATTTT.

V usage is TRBV6-1 and J usage is TRBJ1-1, with D unclear. The CDR3 runs 13 residues. Germline CDR1 and CDR2: MNHNS and SASEGT. V was trimmed by 1 base and J by 11 bases, leaving 14 bases between them. CDR3 bases: TGTGCCAGCAGTGAAGAGAGACCCTGGAGGGCTTTCTTT. Translated, it gives CASSEERPWRAFF.

This chain uses TRBV5-1 with TRBJ2-3, with 8 bases lining up with TRBD2. The length of the CDR3 is 14 residues. The germline V gene encodes CDR1 SGHRS and CDR2 YFSETQ. Unmatched junction bases numbered 3, after V lost 0 bases and J lost 6 bases. The CDR3 nucleotides are TGCGCCAGCAGCTTGGTTGCTAGCGGGGATACGCAGTATTTT. Its protein product is CASSLVASGDTQYF.

The rearrangement uses TRBV5-8 and TRBJ1-6; 7 bases match TRBD1. This CDR3 has 16 residues. CDR1 is SGHTS and CDR2 is YDEGEE in the germline V gene. The V gene end was trimmed by 4 bases and the J gene end by 7 bases; junction bases not matched to a gene: 11. CDR3 nucleotide sequence: TGTGCCAGCAGCGCGGGACAGACAGGATACAATTCACCCCTCCACTTT. This translates into CASSAGQTGYNSPLHF.

This rearrangement joins TRBV13 to TRBJ2-3; D unresolved. V lost 0 bases to trimming and J lost 2 bases, with 9 bases between them. The CDR3 extends over 15 amino acids. Per the germline V gene, CDR1 is PRHDT and CDR2 is FYEKMQ (reference sequence). The CDR3 loop is CASSLGTYDTDTQYF. In DNA, the CDR3 is TGTGCCAGCAGCTTAGGGACATATGACACAGATACGCAGTATTTT.

A remark on this clone: Other DNA sequences in the sample encode the same CDR3. The chain recombines TRBV19 with TRBJ1-5, with TRBD1 matching over 7 bases. The CDR3 length is 15 residues. Germline V gene lookup returns CDR1 LNHDA and CDR2 SQIVND (reference sequence). Trimming at V came to 5 bases and at J to 2 bases, leaving 6 bases not matched to a gene. The CDR3 DNA sequence: TGTGCCAGTAGTTCCCAGGGGGGCGGCAATCAGCCCCAGCATTTT. It is translated as CASSSQGGGNQPQHF.